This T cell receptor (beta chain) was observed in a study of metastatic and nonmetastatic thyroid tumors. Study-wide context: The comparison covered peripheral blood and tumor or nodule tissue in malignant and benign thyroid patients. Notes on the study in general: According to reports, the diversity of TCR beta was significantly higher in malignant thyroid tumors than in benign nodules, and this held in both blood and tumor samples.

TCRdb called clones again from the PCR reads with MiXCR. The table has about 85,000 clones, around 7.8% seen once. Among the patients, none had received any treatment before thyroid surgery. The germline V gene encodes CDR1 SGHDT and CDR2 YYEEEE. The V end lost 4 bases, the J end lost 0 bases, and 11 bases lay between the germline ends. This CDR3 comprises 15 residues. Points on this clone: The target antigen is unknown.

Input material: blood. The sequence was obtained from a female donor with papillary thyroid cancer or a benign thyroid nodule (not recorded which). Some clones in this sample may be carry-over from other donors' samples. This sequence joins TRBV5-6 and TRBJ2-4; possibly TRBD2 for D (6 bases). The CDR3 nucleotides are TGTGCCAGCAGCGCCCAGGGACTAGCCAAAAACATTCAGTACTTC. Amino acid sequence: CASSAQGLAKNIQYF.